This T cell receptor (beta chain) was recorded in a study of blood T cells in healthy people across ages. Study results and limitations: When set beside aged donors, long-lived donors presented more naive CD4+ cells and higher diversity.

It was with a sample-barcoded 5' primer and a J-beta primer mix that a second PCR of about 6 to 12 cycles was run. TCRdb passed the 5' RACE reads through MiXCR, listing each CDR3 protein once. The table has 1.6 million or so distinct CDR3 sequences, approximately 32% seen once. Germline V gene sequence: CDR1 MNHEY, CDR2 SMNVEV (reference sequence). CDR3 length: 14 residues. V shed 5 bases, J shed 7 bases, and the junction held 8 bases outside the gene matches. This clonotype was seen a handful of times. Its antigen is not identified. The chain employs TRBV27 and TRBJ1-2, with 9 bases identical to TRBD1. The sequenced sample was blood. This receptor was taken from a woman under 40 in good health. DNA of the CDR3: TGTGCCAGCAGTCCCGGACAGGGGATAGGTGGCTACACCTTC. Translation: CASSPGQGIGGYTF.